This T cell receptor (beta chain) was found in a study of response to subunit inactivated influenza vaccine (dated by TCRdb to the late 2010s). Turning to the overall study: To follow how T cells responded to a trivalent subunit inactivated influenza vaccine, the researchers relied on deep quantitative profiling of the T cell receptor repertoire. What the research found in general, with its limitations: The authors proposed that each seasonal influenza vaccination may bring in only a limited number of new T cells.

This clonotype was detected many times. It has no known antigen specificity. Per-base quality was not reported, and no clone a single base away is much larger than it. Receptors were amplified or captured by RT-PCR. Sequencing used an Illumina HiSeq 2500. TCRdb itself trimmed the public reads at Q25 with fastp, ran MiXCR and retained productive beta chains. Each entry merges the rows of one CDR3 protein and shows their most common DNA and genes. The table for this sample lists hundreds of thousands of distinct CDR3 sequences; 15% to 18% of them were counted only once. More than 9% of the sample is held by the ten biggest clonotypes. Cut back by 1 base and 4 bases, the V and J ends lie 7 bases apart. The germline V gene provides CDR1 SGHTA and CDR2 FQGNSA. Inclusive of the bounding cysteine and phenylalanine, the CDR3 is 14 residues long. Only the CDR3 DNA is retained, 42 bases long and in frame from the first base.

The TCR comes from a man over 45 who received an inactivated influenza vaccine. Donor details come from another sample of the same person, matched by shared clones. The sequence is built from TRBV7-2 and TRBJ2-2; the D gene identity is not certain. The specimen comprised PBMCs from blood, sampled about 13 days after vaccination. The CDR3 region: CASSLGHSTGELFF. Read as DNA, the sequence is TGTGCCAGCAGCTTAGGACACTCCACCGGGGAGCTGTTTTTT.